Listed below are T cell receptor beta chains from one sample, sequenced in a study of blood T cell repertoires in COVID-19. Sequencing was performed with immunoSEQ multiplex PCR; in TCRdb, only in-frame clones are kept and a portion is missing. The sample lists about 100,000 clones, around 85% occurring once. Sequenced material: peripheral blood. The receptors here all came from a human donor in a cohort sampled during active COVID-19. The CDR3 runs from the conserved cysteine through the conserved F or W. The D gene is left open where the match is weak. Size tells how often a clone was seen (once, few, many) or the class of an expanded clone, and some rows leave it out.

CDR3 length: 14; D gene: TRBD2; J gene: TRBJ2-1; clone size: NA; V gene: TRBV24-1; CDR3 DNA: TGTGCCACCAGTGCTAGCGGGAGGCTAAATGAGCAGTTCTTC; CDR3 protein: CATSASGRLNEQFF
CDR3 length: 14; D gene: NA; J gene: TRBJ2-7; clone size: few; V gene: TRBV7-9; CDR3 DNA: TGTGCCAGCAGCTTCGAGACTAGTACCTACGAGCAGTACTTC; CDR3 protein: CASSFETSTYEQYF
CDR3 length: 14; D gene: NA; J gene: TRBJ1-1; clone size: NA; V gene: TRBV30; CDR3 DNA: TGTGCCTGGACCCAGACACCCTTGAACACTGAAGCTTTCTTT; CDR3 protein: CAWTQTPLNTEAFF
CDR3 length: 14; D gene: NA; J gene: TRBJ1-1; clone size: NA; V gene: TRBV19; CDR3 DNA: TGTGCCAGTAGTCGCCGGGACACGAACACTGAAGCTTTCTTT; CDR3 protein: CASSRRDTNTEAFF
CDR3 length: 13; D gene: NA; J gene: TRBJ2-1; clone size: NA; V gene: TRBV5-4; CDR3 DNA: TGTGCCAGCAGCTTGGTTGGCGGGAATGAGCAGTTCTTC; CDR3 protein: CASSLVGGNEQFF
CDR3 length: 13; D gene: NA; J gene: TRBJ1-4; clone size: NA; V gene: TRBV12-3/TRBV12-4; CDR3 DNA: TGTGCCAGCAGTTTAACGGGGAATGAAAAACTGTTTTTT; CDR3 protein: CASSLTGNEKLFF
CDR3 length: 17; D gene: NA; J gene: TRBJ2-7; clone size: NA; V gene: TRBV6-2/TRBV6-3; CDR3 DNA: TGTGCCAGCAGTAGGGGAGTAAGGGGGTCCCACTCCTACGAGCAGTACTTC; CDR3 protein: CASSRGVRGSHSYEQYF
CDR3 length: 13; D gene: TRBD1; J gene: TRBJ1-1; clone size: NA; V gene: TRBV6-2/TRBV6-3; CDR3 DNA: TGTGCCAGCAGTTGGGACAGACGAACTGAAGCTTTCTTT; CDR3 protein: CASSWDRRTEAFF
CDR3 length: 13; D gene: TRBD1; J gene: TRBJ1-1; clone size: few; V gene: TRBV7-2; CDR3 DNA: TGTGCCAGCAGCTTACGACAGGGCACTGAAGCTTTCTTT; CDR3 protein: CASSLRQGTEAFF
CDR3 length: 14; D gene: NA; J gene: TRBJ1-1; clone size: NA; V gene: TRBV7-2; CDR3 DNA: TGTGCCAGCAGCTTACAGGGCCTAGGGTCTGAAGCTTTCTTT; CDR3 protein: CASSLQGLGSEAFF
CDR3 length: 17; D gene: TRBD2; J gene: TRBJ2-3; clone size: once; V gene: TRBV25-1; CDR3 DNA: TGTGCCAGCAGTCCACACGGGGCTAGCGGAAGCACAGATACGCAGTATTTT; CDR3 protein: CASSPHGASGSTDTQYF
CDR3 length: 16; D gene: TRBD2; J gene: TRBJ2-7; clone size: NA; V gene: TRBV5-1; CDR3 DNA: TGCGCCAGCAGCTTGGCCCCTCTAGCGGGAGTGTATGAGCAGTACTTC; CDR3 protein: CASSLAPLAGVYEQYF
CDR3 length: 13; D gene: TRBD1; J gene: TRBJ1-1; clone size: NA; V gene: TRBV10-1; CDR3 DNA: TGCGCCAGCAGACAGGGGATGAACACTGAAGCTTTCTTT; CDR3 protein: CASRQGMNTEAFF
CDR3 length: 16; D gene: NA; J gene: TRBJ2-2; clone size: NA; V gene: TRBV12-5; CDR3 DNA: TGTGCTAGTGGTCCTCATGGGCAGGCGAACACCGGGGAGCTGTTTTTT; CDR3 protein: CASGPHGQANTGELFF
CDR3 length: 12; D gene: NA; J gene: TRBJ1-2; clone size: NA; V gene: TRBV5-4; CDR3 DNA: TGTGCCAGCAGCACAGGGATATGGGGCTACACCTTC; CDR3 protein: CASSTGIWGYTF
CDR3 length: 14; D gene: NA; J gene: TRBJ2-5; clone size: once; V gene: TRBV11-2; CDR3 DNA: TGTGCCAGCAGCTTAGCCTTAGCGCAAGAGACCCAGTACTTC; CDR3 protein: CASSLALAQETQYF
CDR3 length: 15; D gene: NA; J gene: TRBJ2-6; clone size: NA; V gene: TRBV5-4; CDR3 DNA: TGTGCCAGCAGCTTGCAGCTAGCCGGGGCCAACGTCCTGACTTTC; CDR3 protein: CASSLQLAGANVLTF
CDR3 length: 15; D gene: NA; J gene: TRBJ1-1; clone size: NA; V gene: TRBV19; CDR3 DNA: TGTGCCAGTAGAGGGGACTCGGCAAGGAACACTGAAGCTTTCTTT; CDR3 protein: CASRGDSARNTEAFF
CDR3 length: 12; D gene: TRBD1; J gene: TRBJ1-1; clone size: NA; V gene: TRBV3-1/TRBV3-2; CDR3 DNA: TGTGCCAGCAGCCATGGACAGGGTGAAGCTTTCTTT; CDR3 protein: CASSHGQGEAFF